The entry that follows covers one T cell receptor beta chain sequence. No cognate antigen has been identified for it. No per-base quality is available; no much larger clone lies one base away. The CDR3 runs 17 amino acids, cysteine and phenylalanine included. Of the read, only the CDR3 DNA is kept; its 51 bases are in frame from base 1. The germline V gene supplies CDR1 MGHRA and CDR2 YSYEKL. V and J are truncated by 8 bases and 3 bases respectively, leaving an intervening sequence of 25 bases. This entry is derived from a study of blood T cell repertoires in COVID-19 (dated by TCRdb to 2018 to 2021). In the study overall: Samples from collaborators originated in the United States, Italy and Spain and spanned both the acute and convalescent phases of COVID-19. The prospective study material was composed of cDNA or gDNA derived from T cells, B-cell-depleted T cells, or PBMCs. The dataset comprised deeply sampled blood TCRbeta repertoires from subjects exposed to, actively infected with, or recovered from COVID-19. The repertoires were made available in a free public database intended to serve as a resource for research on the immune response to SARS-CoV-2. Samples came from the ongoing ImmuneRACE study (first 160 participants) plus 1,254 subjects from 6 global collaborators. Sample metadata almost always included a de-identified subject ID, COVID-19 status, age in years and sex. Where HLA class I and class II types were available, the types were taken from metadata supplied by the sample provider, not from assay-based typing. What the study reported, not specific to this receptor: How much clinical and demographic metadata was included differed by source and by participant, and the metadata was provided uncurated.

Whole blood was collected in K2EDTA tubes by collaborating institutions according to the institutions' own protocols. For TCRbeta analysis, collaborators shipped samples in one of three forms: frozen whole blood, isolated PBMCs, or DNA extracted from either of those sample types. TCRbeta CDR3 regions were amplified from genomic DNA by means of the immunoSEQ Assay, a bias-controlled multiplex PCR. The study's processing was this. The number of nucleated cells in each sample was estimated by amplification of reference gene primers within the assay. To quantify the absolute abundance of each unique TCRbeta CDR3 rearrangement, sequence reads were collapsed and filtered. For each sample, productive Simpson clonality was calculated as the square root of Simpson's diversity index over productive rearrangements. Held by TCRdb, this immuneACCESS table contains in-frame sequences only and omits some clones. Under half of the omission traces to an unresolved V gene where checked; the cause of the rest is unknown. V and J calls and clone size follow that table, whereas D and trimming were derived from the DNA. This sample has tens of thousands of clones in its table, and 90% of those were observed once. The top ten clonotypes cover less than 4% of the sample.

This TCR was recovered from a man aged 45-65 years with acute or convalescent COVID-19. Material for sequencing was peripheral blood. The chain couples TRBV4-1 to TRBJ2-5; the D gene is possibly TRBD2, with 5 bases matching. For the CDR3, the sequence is CASGQGSSAKWEETQYF. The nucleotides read TGCGCCAGCGGGCAAGGGAGTAGCGCGAAATGGGAAGAGACCCAGTACTTC.